Below, 10 T cell receptor beta chains from the same sample are listed, as sequenced in a study of cytomegalovirus exposure and HLA in healthy donors. PCR employed 60 Vbeta and 13 Jbeta primers. Method: immunoSEQ multiplex PCR; TCRdb's copy keeps in-frame clones and lacks some. This sample has over 85,000 clones, with under 85% found just once. Sequencing used PBMCs. All receptors come from a man younger than 45 in good health and CMV-seropositive.

The chain recombines TRBV25-1 with TRBJ2-4; maybe TRBD2 (6 bases). With 3 bases removed from V and 6 bases from J, the gap between germline ends came to 15 bases. In germline, CDR1 is MGHDK, CDR2 SYGVNS. CDR3 size: 15 residues. The CDR3 region is CASSELGGRGNIQYF. CDR3 coding DNA: TGTGCCAGCAGTGAGTTGGGGGGTCGTGGAAACATTCAGTACTTC.

This clone was picked up one time. The chain has TRBV21-1 and TRBJ2-5; TRBD1 is taken as the D call from the table, unchecked against the DNA. TRBV21-1 is assigned pseudogene status. CDR3 size: 12 residues. This CDR3 is CASRQVWETQYF. The CDR3 coding sequence is TGTGCCAGCCGACAGGTATGGGAGACCCAGTACTTC.

The chain is built from TRBV7-9 and TRBJ2-3; 9 bases are a match to TRBD2. CDR3 size: 14 residues. The junction had 8 bases not matched to a gene; V was cut back by 8 bases and J by 5 bases. Germline V gene data show CDR1 as SEHNR and CDR2 as FQNEAQ (reference sequence). This chain's CDR3 is CASQAGGLRDTQYF. CDR3 DNA sequence: TGTGCCAGCCAAGCGGGGGGACTTCGAGATACGCAGTATTTT. Combining the CDR3 with reference TRBV7-9 and TRBJ2-3 gives the whole variable domain DTGVSQNPRHKITKRGQNVTFRCDPISEHNRLYWYRQTLGQGPEFLTYFQNEAQLEKSRLLSDRFSAERPKGSFSTLEIQRTEQGDSAMYLCASQAGGLRDTQYFGPGTRLTVL.

The CDR3 loop reads CASSAGDRVDEKLFF. For the CDR3, the DNA is TGTGCCAGCAGCGCCGGGGACAGGGTAGATGAAAAACTGTTTTTT. J is TRBJ1-4 and V is TRBV9; 9 bases agree with TRBD1. The CDR3 is 15 amino acids. Germline-derived CDR1 and CDR2 are SGDLS and YYNGEE. Trimming removed 3 bases from V and 6 bases from J; junction bases left unmatched: 6.

J is TRBJ2-1 and V is TRBV27, with 7 bases identical to TRBD1. The J segment lost 8 bases and the V segment lost 0 bases, leaving 7 bases of the junction unmatched. CDR1 and CDR2 from the germline V gene are MNHEY and SMNVEV (reference sequence). The CDR3 sequence is 15 residues long. The CDR3 region is CASSLSYRGVDEQFF. CDR3 nucleotides: TGTGCCAGCAGTTTATCGTACAGGGGAGTCGATGAGCAGTTCTTC.

V usage is TRBV19 and J usage is TRBJ2-1; D unresolved. Trimming pared 10 bases from V and 8 bases from J, leaving 12 bases between. This CDR3 region has 11 residues. The V gene's germline CDR1 is LNHDA and CDR2 SQIVND (reference sequence). The CDR3 reads CAIRGIDEQFF. The CDR3 coding sequence is TGTGCCATCCGAGGCATCGATGAGCAGTTCTTC.

The chain couples TRBV4-3 to TRBJ2-2; 8 bases match TRBD1. The CDR3 extends over 19 amino acids. J lost 1 base, V lost 7 bases, and 17 bases had no gene match. CDR1 and CDR2 from the germline V gene are LGHNA and YSLEER. The CDR3 coding sequence is TGCGCCAGCACCAAGAGACCGCGGCAGGGGGCGAAGAACACCGGGGAGCTGTTTTTT. This gives the protein CASTKRPRQGAKNTGELFF.

The J gene is TRBJ2-1, the V gene TRBV25-1; possibly TRBD2 for D (7 bases). The CDR3 is 18 amino acids. The ends were cut back, 3 bases at V and 0 bases at J, with 18 bases in the middle. Germline V gene sequence: CDR1 MGHDK, CDR2 SYGVNS. DNA for the CDR3: TGTGCCAGCAGTGAGCGATCCAAGGGGGGGAGCTCCTACAATGAGCAGTTCTTC. Encoded protein: CASSERSKGGSSYNEQFF.

The chain carries TRBV6-4 and TRBJ2-3; the match to TRBD1 covers 7 bases. Per the germline V gene, CDR1 is MRHNA and CDR2 is SNTAGT. The CDR3 is 16 residues long. Trimming at V came to 3 bases and at J to 2 bases, leaving 8 bases not matched to a gene. CDR3 DNA sequence: TGTGCCAGCAGTGATTCACTGGACAGGCCCACAGATACGCAGTATTTT. Its protein product is CASSDSLDRPTDTQYF.

In this sample, this clone turned up once. V and J are TRBV6-4 and TRBJ1-4, with 7 bases aligning to TRBD1. Trimming took 6 bases from V and 8 from J; bases not matched to a gene: 6. From germline, CDR1 is MRHNA and CDR2 SNTAGT. The CDR3 spans 13 residues. The CDR3 reads CASSPDRDEKLFF. CDR3 bases: TGTGCCAGCAGCCCCGACAGGGACGAAAAACTGTTTTTT.